This T cell receptor beta chain was recorded in a study of blood T cells in healthy people across ages. They isolated at least 6 million PBMCs from each sample. The CDR3 extends over 13 amino acids. The V end was cut by 2 bases, the J end by 7 bases, with 12 bases between. Germline V gene sequence: CDR1 DFQATT, CDR2 SNEGSKA (reference sequence). Through a sample-barcoded 5' primer and a J-beta primer mix, a second PCR was run for roughly 6 to 12 cycles. A 12-random-nucleotide template-switch adaptor tagged each cDNA molecule. TCRdb re-called the 5' RACE reads through MiXCR, storing one row per CDR3 protein. The top ten hold under 30% of the sample, which has approximately 800,000 distinct CDR3 sequences, roughly three fifths seen once.

The chain joins TRBV20-1 to TRBJ2-1; D possibly corresponds to TRBD2 (5 bases). Sequencing was done on a sample of blood. The origin of this receptor is a man aged 35 to 55 in good health. The CDR3: CSARRQGLNEQFF. The CDR3 region has the DNA TGCAGTGCTAGAAGGCAAGGACTTAATGAGCAGTTCTTC.